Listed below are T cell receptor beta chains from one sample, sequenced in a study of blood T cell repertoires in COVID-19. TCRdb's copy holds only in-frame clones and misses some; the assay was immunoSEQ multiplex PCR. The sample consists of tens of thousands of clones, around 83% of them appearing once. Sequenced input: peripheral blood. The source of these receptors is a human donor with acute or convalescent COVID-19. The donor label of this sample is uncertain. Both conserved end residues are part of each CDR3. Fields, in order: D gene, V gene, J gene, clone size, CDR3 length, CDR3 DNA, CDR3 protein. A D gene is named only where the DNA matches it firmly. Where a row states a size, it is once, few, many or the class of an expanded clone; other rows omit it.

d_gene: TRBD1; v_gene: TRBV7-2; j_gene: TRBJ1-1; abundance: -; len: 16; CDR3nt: TGTGCCAGCAGCGCCTCCGGGACAGGGGGCGGAACTGAAGCTTTCTTT; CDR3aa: CASSASGTGGGTEAFF
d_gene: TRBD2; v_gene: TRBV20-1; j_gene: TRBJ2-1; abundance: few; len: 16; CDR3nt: TGCAGTGCTAGTTTAGCGGGGGGGGGCTCCTACAATGAGCAGTTCTTC; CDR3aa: CSASLAGGGSYNEQFF
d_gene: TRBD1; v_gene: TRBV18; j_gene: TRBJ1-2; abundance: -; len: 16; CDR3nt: TGTGCCAGCTCACCACAAACCGGACAGGGGAACTATGGCTACACCTTC; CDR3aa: CASSPQTGQGNYGYTF
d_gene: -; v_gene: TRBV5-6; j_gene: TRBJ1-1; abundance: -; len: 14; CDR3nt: TGTGCCAGCAGCTTGAGAACAGTTTACACTGAAGCTTTCTTT; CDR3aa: CASSLRTVYTEAFF
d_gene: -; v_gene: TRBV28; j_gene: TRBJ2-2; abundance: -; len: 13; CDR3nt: TGTGCCAGTACACAGATGAACACCGGGGAGCTGTTTTTT; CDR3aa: CASTQMNTGELFF
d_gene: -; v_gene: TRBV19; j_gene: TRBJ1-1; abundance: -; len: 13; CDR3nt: TGTGCCAGTAGTCAAACGGTGAACACTGAAGCTTTCTTT; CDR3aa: CASSQTVNTEAFF
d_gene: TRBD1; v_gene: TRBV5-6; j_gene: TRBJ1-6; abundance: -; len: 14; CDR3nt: TGTGCCAGCAGCTCCCGGACAGGGGTTTCACCCCTCCACTTT; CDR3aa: CASSSRTGVSPLHF
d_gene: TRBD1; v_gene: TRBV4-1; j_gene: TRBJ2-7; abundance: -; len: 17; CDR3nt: TGCGCCAGCAGCCTTCTAAAGCTGGGACAGTTCTCTTACGAGCAGTGCTTC; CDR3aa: CASSLLKLGQFSYEQCF
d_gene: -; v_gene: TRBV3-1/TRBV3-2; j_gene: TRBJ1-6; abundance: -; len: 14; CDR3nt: TGTGCCAGCACCTCCGGGACTTATAATTCACCCCTCCACTTT; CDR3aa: CASTSGTYNSPLHF
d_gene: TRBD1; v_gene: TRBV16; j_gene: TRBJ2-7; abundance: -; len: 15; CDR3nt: TGTGCCAGCAGCCCCCAACCCGGGACAGGGGGAGAGCAGTACTTC; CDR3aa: CASSPQPGTGGEQYF
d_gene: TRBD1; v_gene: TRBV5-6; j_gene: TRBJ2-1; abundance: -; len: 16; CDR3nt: TGTGCCAGCAGCTTGCGGGGACAGGGCGCCTACAATGAGCAGTTCTTC; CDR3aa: CASSLRGQGAYNEQFF
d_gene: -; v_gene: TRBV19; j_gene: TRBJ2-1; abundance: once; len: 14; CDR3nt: TGTGCCAGTAGCGCCGGGACTCATGACAATGAGCAGTTCTTC; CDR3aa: CASSAGTHDNEQFF
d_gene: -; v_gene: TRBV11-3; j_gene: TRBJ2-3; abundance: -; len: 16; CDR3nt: TGTGCCAGCAGCCCTCTAGCTGGGATCTCGAAAGATACGCAGTATTTT; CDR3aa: CASSPLAGISKDTQYF
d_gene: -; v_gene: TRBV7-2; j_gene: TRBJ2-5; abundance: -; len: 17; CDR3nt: TGTGCCAGCAGCTTGACCCGTGCGGGGAAGGGTAGGGAGACCCAGTACTTC; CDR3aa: CASSLTRAGKGRETQYF
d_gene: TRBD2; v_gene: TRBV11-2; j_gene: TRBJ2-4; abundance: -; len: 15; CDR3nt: TGTGCCAGCACCCAAAGTGGACTAGGGGAAAACATTCAGTACTTC; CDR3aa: CASTQSGLGENIQYF
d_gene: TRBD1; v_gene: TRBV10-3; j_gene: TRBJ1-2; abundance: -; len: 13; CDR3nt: TGTGCCACCTCTGACAGGGAGGCCTATGGCTACACCTTC; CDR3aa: CATSDREAYGYTF
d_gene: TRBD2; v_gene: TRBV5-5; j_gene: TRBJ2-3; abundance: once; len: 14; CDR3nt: TGTGCCAGCATCTTACGGCGGGAGGGGAATACGCAGTATTTT; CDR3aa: CASILRREGNTQYF
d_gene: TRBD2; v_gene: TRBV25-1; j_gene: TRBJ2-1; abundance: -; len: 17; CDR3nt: TGTGCCAGCAGTGAACGGACGGGAGGGCCAAAGCACAATGAGCAGTTCTTC; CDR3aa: CASSERTGGPKHNEQFF
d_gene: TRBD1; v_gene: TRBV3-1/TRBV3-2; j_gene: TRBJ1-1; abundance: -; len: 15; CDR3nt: TGTGCCAGCAGCCAAGATATGTACAGGGGTACTGAAGCTTTCTTT; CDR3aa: CASSQDMYRGTEAFF
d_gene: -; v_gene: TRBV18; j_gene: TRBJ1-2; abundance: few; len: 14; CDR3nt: TGTGCCAGCTCACCAGAAAAACAGGCCTATGGCTACACCTTC; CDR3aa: CASSPEKQAYGYTF
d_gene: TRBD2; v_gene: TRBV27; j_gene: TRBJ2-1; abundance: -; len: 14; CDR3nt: TGTGCCAGCAGTTTTAGCGGGGACTACAATGAGCAGTTCTTC; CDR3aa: CASSFSGDYNEQFF
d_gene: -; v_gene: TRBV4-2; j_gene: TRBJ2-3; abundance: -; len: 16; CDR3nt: TGTGCCAGCAGCCAAGATCGGGTAGCTGGCACAGATACGCAGTATTTT; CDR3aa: CASSQDRVAGTDTQYF
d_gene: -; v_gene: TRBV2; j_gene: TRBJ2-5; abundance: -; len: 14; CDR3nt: TGTGCCAGCAGTTTCCGACACTACCAAGAGACCCAGTACTTC; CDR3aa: CASSFRHYQETQYF
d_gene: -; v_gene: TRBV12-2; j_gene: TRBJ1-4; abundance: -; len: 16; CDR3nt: TGTGCAAGTCGCTCGCTTGTCTCCCCGGGGGATGAAAAACTGTTTTTT; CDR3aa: CASRSLVSPGDEKLFF
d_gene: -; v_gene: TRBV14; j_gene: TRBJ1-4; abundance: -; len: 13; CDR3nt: TGTGCCAGCAGTAGGCAGGCTAATGAAAAACTGTTTTTT; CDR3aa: CASSRQANEKLFF
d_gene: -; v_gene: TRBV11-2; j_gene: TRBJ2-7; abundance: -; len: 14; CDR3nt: TGTGCCAGCAGCTTAGCGACACTTTTCAACGAGCAGTACTTC; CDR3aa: CASSLATLFNEQYF
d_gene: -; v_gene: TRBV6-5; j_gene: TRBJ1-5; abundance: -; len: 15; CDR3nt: TGTGCCAGCAGTTACTCGGGAGGAGCGAATCAGCCCCAGCATTTT; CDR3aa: CASSYSGGANQPQHF
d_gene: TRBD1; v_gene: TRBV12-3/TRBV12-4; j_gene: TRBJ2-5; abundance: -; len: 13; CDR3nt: TGTGCCAGCAATAGACAGGGGCAAGAGACCCAGTACTTC; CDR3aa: CASNRQGQETQYF
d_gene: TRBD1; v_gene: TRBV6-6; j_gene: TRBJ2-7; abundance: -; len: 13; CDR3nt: TGTGCCAGCGTGATGAGGGGGCAAGACGAGCAGTACTTC; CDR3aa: CASVMRGQDEQYF
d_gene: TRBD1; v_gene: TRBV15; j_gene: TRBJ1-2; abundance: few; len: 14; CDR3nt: TGTGCCACCAGCATTGGACAGGGGACCTATGGCTACACCTTC; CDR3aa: CATSIGQGTYGYTF
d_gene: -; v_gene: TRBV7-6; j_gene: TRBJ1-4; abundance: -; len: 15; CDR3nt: TGTGCCAGCAGCTCCACAGGAGGGTCTAATGAAAAACTGTTTTTT; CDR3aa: CASSSTGGSNEKLFF
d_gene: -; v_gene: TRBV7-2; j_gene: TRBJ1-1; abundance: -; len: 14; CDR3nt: TGTGCCAGCAGCCTAACGGACAGTTACACTGAAGCTTTCTTT; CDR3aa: CASSLTDSYTEAFF
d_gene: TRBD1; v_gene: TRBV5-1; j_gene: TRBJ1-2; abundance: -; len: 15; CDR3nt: TGCGCCAGCAGCTCCCGGGTCGGGACAGGGGATGGCTACACCTTC; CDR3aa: CASSSRVGTGDGYTF
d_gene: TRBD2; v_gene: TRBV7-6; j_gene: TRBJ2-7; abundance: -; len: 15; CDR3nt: TGTGCCAGCAGCCCCCGGACTAGCGGTTCCTACGAGCAGTACTTC; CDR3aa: CASSPRTSGSYEQYF
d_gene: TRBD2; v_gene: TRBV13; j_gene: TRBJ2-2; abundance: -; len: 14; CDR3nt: TGTGCCAGCAGCTCACTAGCGGGGACCGGGGAGCTGTTTTTT; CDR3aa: CASSSLAGTGELFF
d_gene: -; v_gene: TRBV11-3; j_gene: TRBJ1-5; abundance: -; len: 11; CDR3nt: TGTGCCAGCAGTAGTGCGCAGCCCCAGCATTTT; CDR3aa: CASSSAQPQHF
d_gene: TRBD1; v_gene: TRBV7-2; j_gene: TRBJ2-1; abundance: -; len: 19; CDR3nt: TGTGCCAGCAGCGTCCGGGACAGGGGCTGGGCGGGAGGTTTGCATGAGCAGTTCTTC; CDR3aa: CASSVRDRGWAGGLHEQFF
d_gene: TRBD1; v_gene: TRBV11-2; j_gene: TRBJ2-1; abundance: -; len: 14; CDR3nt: TGTGCCAGCAGCTTAGGGGGACAGAGGGATGAGCAGTTCTTC; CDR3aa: CASSLGGQRDEQFF
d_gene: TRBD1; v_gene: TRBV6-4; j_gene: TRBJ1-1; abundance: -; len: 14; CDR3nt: TGTGCCAGCAGTGACCCGGGACAGCGGACTGAAGCTTTCTTT; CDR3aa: CASSDPGQRTEAFF
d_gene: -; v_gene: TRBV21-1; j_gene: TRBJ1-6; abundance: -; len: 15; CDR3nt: TGTGCCAGCAGCAAAAAAAGGGGTCGGAATTCACCCCTCCACTTT; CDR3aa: CASSKKRGRNSPLHF
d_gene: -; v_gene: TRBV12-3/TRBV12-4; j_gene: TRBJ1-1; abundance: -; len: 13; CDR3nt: TGTGCCAGCAGACAGGGCTTGAACACTGAAGCTTTCTTT; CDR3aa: CASRQGLNTEAFF